This T cell receptor beta chain emerged from a study of identical twins. Overall study findings and caveats: Analyses of zero insertions could, in part, be confounded by invariant MAIT and iNKT cells. Fewer insertions characterized abundant cord blood beta clonotypes, whereas memory repertoires showed none. There was more out-of-frame TCR alpha sharing in monozygotic twins than models estimated. Out-of-frame beta chain sequences displayed weaker excess sharing between twins.

On this clonotype itself: Its target is not known.

The trim removed 5 bases at V and 3 bases at J, leaving 10 bases unmatched. The germline gives CDR1 SEHNR, CDR2 FQNEAQ (reference sequence). The length of the CDR3 is 16 residues. Using its own MiXCR run on the 5' RACE reads, TCRdb lists one record per CDR3 protein. Here the sample spans just over 450,000 distinct CDR3 sequences, 12% to 15% being singletons. This sample was shared with a second study, whose subject was yellow fever vaccine responses in identical twins.

The sequenced material came from CD4+ T cells sorted from blood. This TCR derives from a woman under 30 in good health. J is TRBJ2-3 and V is TRBV7-9, with TRBD2 matching over 8 bases. The CDR3 nucleotides read TGTGCCAGCAGCCGAATAGCGGGAAGGGATACAGATACGCAGTATTTT. Encoded protein: CASSRIAGRDTDTQYF.